The rows below give T cell receptor beta chains drawn from one sample of a study of blood T cell repertoires in COVID-19. Assay used: immunoSEQ multiplex PCR; TCRdb lists only in-frame clones, some missing. The sample shows almost 200,000 clones, around 89% of them seen only once. Source material: PBMCs or T cells enriched from blood (not recorded which). The receptors here all came from a woman aged 18-29 years who had recovered from COVID-19. Each CDR3 is given with its conserved first and last residue. A D gene is named only where the DNA matches it firmly. Only some rows state a clone size, as once, few, many or a class for expanded clones.

TRBV5-1	-	TRBJ2-5	-	TGCGCCAGCGGGAACAGGGAGTACCAAGAGACCCAGTACTTC	CASGNREYQETQYF
TRBV18	-	TRBJ1-4	-	TGTGCCAGCTCACCACTCGGTGAGGGTGAAAAACTGTTTTTT	CASSPLGEGEKLFF
TRBV6-1	-	TRBJ2-5	TRBD1	TGTGCCAGCAGTGACCTCCTCGACAGGGGCGCGAAGACCCAGTACTTC	CASSDLLDRGAKTQYF
TRBV27	-	TRBJ2-1	TRBD1	TGTGCCAGCAGTCCGTCGACAGGGATTAGGAATGAGCAGTTCTTC	CASSPSTGIRNEQFF
TRBV18	-	TRBJ1-1	-	TGTGCCAGCTCACCGTTGGGAGACACTGAAGCTTTCTTT	CASSPLGDTEAFF
TRBV12-5	-	TRBJ1-3	-	TGTGCTAGTGGTTTGGCGAGCTCTGGAAACACCATATATTTT	CASGLASSGNTIYF
TRBV2	-	TRBJ1-1	-	TGTGCCACCTGCGAACAGGGGAACACTGAAGCTTTCTTT	CATCEQGNTEAFF
TRBV7-9	-	TRBJ1-5	-	TGTGCCAGCAGCTTAGACAATGATCAGCCCCAGCATTTT	CASSLDNDQPQHF
TRBV4-1	-	TRBJ2-7	-	TGCGCCAGCAGCCAAGAGGCAGGGACATTGACCTACGAGCAGTACTTC	CASSQEAGTLTYEQYF
TRBV19	-	TRBJ1-6	-	TGTGCCAGTAGTAATGACCTCGGCGGGTCACCCCTCCACTTT	CASSNDLGGSPLHF
TRBV6-1	-	TRBJ1-2	TRBD1	TGTGCCAGCAGTGAAGCGAGAGACAGGGGACGCGGCTACACCTTC	CASSEARDRGRGYTF
TRBV10-1	once	TRBJ2-5	TRBD2	TGCGCCAGCGCCCTAGCGGAGGAAGAGACCCAGTACTTC	CASALAEEETQYF
TRBV7-9	-	TRBJ2-7	-	TGTGCCAGCAGCGTCGGGAGAGCCTACGAGCAGTACTTC	CASSVGRAYEQYF
TRBV10-3	-	TRBJ1-5	-	TGTGCCATCAGTGACCGGAATCAGCCCCAGCATTTT	CAISDRNQPQHF
TRBV28	-	TRBJ1-4	TRBD1	TGTGCCAGCACCTCAGCAGTCGACAGGGGGAGTGAAAAACTGTTTTTT	CASTSAVDRGSEKLFF
TRBV4-2	few	TRBJ1-2	-	TGTGCCAGCAGCCTTGAGGTCCTCAACTATGGCTACACCTTC	CASSLEVLNYGYTF